Each of the 32 T cell receptor beta chains below was sequenced from the same sample in a study of TIL therapy for anti-PD-1-resistant metastatic lung cancer. Time point defined: pre-treatment sample, taken before nivolumab and TIL therapy. The immunoSEQ assay was v3. Sequencing was performed with immunoSEQ multiplex PCR; in TCRdb, only in-frame clones are kept and a portion is missing. The sample contains roughly 20,000 clones, about 80% of which appear only once. The material sequenced was blood, taken at baseline. The receptors derive from a person between 25 and 80 years old with non-small cell lung cancer.

The chain couples TRBV7-8 to TRBJ2-3, with no clear D. The V gene lost 0 bases and the J gene lost 0 bases, with 4 bases spanning the gap. The CDR3 consists of 14 residues. From germline, CDR1 is SGHVS and CDR2 FQNEAQ. The DNA of the CDR3 is TGTGCCAGCAGCTTAGCGTACAGCACAGATACGCAGTATTTT. Amino acids: CASSLAYSTDTQYF.

The sample holds a few counts of this clone. V usage is TRBV12-3 or TRBV12-4 and J usage is TRBJ2-1; unclear D gene. V shed 1 base and J shed 10 bases, with 5 bases lying between them. This CDR3 spans 11 amino acids. The DNA of the CDR3 is TGTGCCAGCAGTTTAGTGAGGGAGCAGTTCTTC. This gives the protein CASSLVREQFF.

V gene TRBV6-6 combines with J gene TRBJ1-2, with D unclear. CDR3 length equals 19 residues. Germline lookup yields CDR1 MNHNY and CDR2 SVGAGI (reference sequence). Trimming took 5 bases from V and 8 from J, leaving 33 bases between them. The CDR3 bases are TGTGCCAGCAGTCTTGGAGGAAAAGGTCGGACGGCCCGGGAGTCGGGCTACACCTTC. This sequence encodes CASSLGGKGRTARESGYTF.

The J gene is TRBJ2-1, the V gene TRBV2; TRBD2 agrees at 10 bases. V shed 6 bases and J 7 bases; nucleotides not matched to a gene: 12. The CDR3 loop spans 16 amino acids. Germline-derived CDR1 and CDR2 are SNHLY and FYNNEI. The CDR3 region has the DNA TGTGCCAGCAGCCTGGAAGCGGGGGGGCCCGGAAATGAGCAGTTCTTC. Amino acid sequence: CASSLEAGGPGNEQFF.

The chain is built from TRBV10-3 and TRBJ1-6; no reliable D call. CDR3 length equals 13 residues. Deletions cut 8 bases from V and 1 base from J, with 6 bases between. Germline loops: CDR1 ENHRY, CDR2 SYGVKD. CDR3 region: CAIRDSYNSPLHF. CDR3 coding DNA: TGTGCCATCCGGGATTCCTATAATTCACCCCTCCACTTT.

The V gene is TRBV19, the J gene TRBJ1-1, with 7 nucleotides matching TRBD1. The germline CDR1 and CDR2 sequences are LNHDA and SQIVND (reference sequence). The V gene end was trimmed by 7 bases and the J gene end by 7 bases; junction bases not matched to a gene: 15. The CDR3 is made up of 15 amino acids. The CDR3 DNA reads TGTGCCAGTACTTATTCTGGGACAGCCCCTCGTGAAGCTTTCTTT. Protein sequence: CASTYSGTAPREAFF.

The V gene is TRBV6-4, the J gene TRBJ2-1, with 8 nucleotides matching TRBD1. This CDR3 spans 13 amino acids. After removal of 3 bases from V and 16 bases from J, the junction contained 11 bases not matched to a gene. Germline values: CDR1 MRHNA, CDR2 SNTAGT. CDR3 protein: CASSESRTGKVFF. Here the CDR3 DNA reads TGTGCCAGCAGTGAGTCTCGGACAGGGAAAGTATTCTTC.

This rearrangement joins TRBV9 to TRBJ2-3; D call uncertain. Per germline, CDR1 SGDLS and CDR2 YYNGEE. Trimming removed 1 base at V and 3 bases at J, with 6 bases between. The CDR3 extends over 13 amino acids. The CDR3 protein is CASSVYRTDTQYF. For the CDR3, the DNA is TGTGCCAGCAGCGTATACAGAACAGATACGCAGTATTTT.

This clone was counted only a few times. CDR3 amino acids: CASSELDSGQPQHF. DNA of the CDR3: TGTGCCAGCAGTGAACTCGATAGTGGGCAGCCCCAGCATTTT. The rearrangement uses TRBV6-1 and TRBJ1-5; D remains unclear. This CDR3 has 14 residues. The V end lost 2 bases, the J end lost 7 bases, and 12 bases lay between the germline ends. Germline V lookup: CDR1 MNHNS, CDR2 SASEGT.

The sample holds one count of this clone. This chain connects TRBV9 to TRBJ1-2; 10 nucleotides match TRBD1. The CDR3 consists of 14 residues. After removal of 4 bases from V and 8 bases from J, the junction contained 8 bases not matched to a gene. Looked up from germline, CDR1 is SGDLS and CDR2 is YYNGEE. The CDR3 DNA is TGTGCCAGCAGCTTGAGGGGACAGGGGTACGGCTACACCTTC. Translated: CASSLRGQGYGYTF.

The chain combines TRBV5-4 with TRBJ1-2; no clear D gene. Germline V CDR1 and CDR2: SGHNT, YYREEE (reference sequence). CDR3 length equals 12 residues. Trimming took off 0 bases at V and 8 bases at J, with 8 bases between the two ends. This CDR3 is CASSLVSGGYTF. As DNA, the CDR3 is TGTGCCAGCAGCTTGGTGTCGGGAGGCTACACCTTC.

V usage is TRBV27 and J usage is TRBJ2-1; 12 bases map to TRBD2. V trimming: 6 bases; J trimming: 3 bases; junction bases outside the gene matches: 6. This CDR3 is 16 amino acids long. The germline CDR1 and CDR2 sequences are MNHEY and SMNVEV (reference sequence). The CDR3 DNA reads TGTGCCAGCAGGTTTTTGACTAGCGGGGGCTACAATGAGCAGTTCTTC. It is translated as CASRFLTSGGYNEQFF.

This chain links TRBV28 with TRBJ2-3; TRBD2 aligns across 12 bases. The germline gives CDR1 MDHEN, CDR2 SYDVKM. The CDR3 totals 15 residues. V gave up 11 bases and J gave up 2 bases; unmatched junction bases: 8. The DNA for the CDR3 is TGTGCCCTAGCGGGAGGGCAGGGGGCCACAGATACGCAGTATTTT. It specifies CALAGGQGATDTQYF.

The table lists this clone with a few counts. This chain uses TRBV6-4 with TRBJ2-2; D perhaps matches TRBD1 (5 bases). CDR1 and CDR2 (germline): MRHNA, SNTAGT. This CDR3 is built from 16 residues. Trimming took 3 bases from V and 1 from J, leaving 12 bases between them. This CDR3 is CASSESGQGNTGELFF. The CDR3 DNA reads as TGTGCCAGCAGTGAAAGTGGGCAGGGGAACACCGGGGAGCTGTTTTTT.

The chain joins TRBV5-6 to TRBJ2-5; D perhaps matches TRBD1 (5 bases). This CDR3 contains 15 residues. With 0 bases removed from V and 2 bases from J, the gap between germline ends came to 11 bases. The germline V gene encodes CDR1 SGHDT and CDR2 YYEEEE. The chain's CDR3 is CASSLEGRVQETQYF. The CDR3 DNA sequence: TGTGCCAGCAGCTTGGAAGGCAGGGTTCAAGAGACCCAGTACTTC.

The chain joins TRBV29-1 to TRBJ2-7, with TRBD1 identical over 12 bases. J was trimmed by 4 bases and V by 2 bases; bases with no gene match: 6. CDR1 and CDR2 (germline): SQVTM, ANQGSEA. This CDR3 has 15 amino acids. CDR3 sequence reads: CSVEKRDRGRYEQYF. The CDR3 DNA is TGCAGCGTTGAAAAACGGGACAGGGGGCGATACGAGCAGTACTTC.

The V call is TRBV23-1, the J call TRBJ2-7; TRBD1 matches 8 bases. TRBV23-1 is classed as an ORF, of uncertain function. Trimming cost V 1 base and J 7 bases; bases outside gene matches: 9. CDR3 length equals 15 residues. CDR3 residues: CASSQLRQGAREQYF. CDR3 in DNA: TGCGCCAGCAGTCAATTAAGGCAGGGGGCACGAGAGCAGTACTTC.

This chain uses TRBV3-1 (or the pseudogene TRBV3-2) with TRBJ1-1; no definite D call. Germline CDR1 and CDR2: LGHDT and YNNKEL (reference sequence). The CDR3 consists of 14 residues. V was clipped by 3 bases and J by 8 bases, with 16 bases between them. CDR3 residues: CASSHLPLPGEAFF. CDR3 coding DNA: TGTGCCAGCAGCCACTTACCCCTTCCTGGGGAAGCTTTCTTT.

The chain links TRBV14 to TRBJ2-1; a possible D gene is TRBD2 (7 bases). This CDR3 is built from 16 residues. Deletions cut 5 bases from V and 8 bases from J, with 22 bases between. Per germline, CDR1 SGHDN and CDR2 FVKESK. The CDR3 sequence: CASSYRDYGRVDEQFF. The CDR3 nucleotides are TGTGCCAGCAGCTACAGGGACTACGGACGCGTCGATGAGCAGTTCTTC.

This rearrangement joins TRBV7-9 to TRBJ1-2; TRBD1 aligns across 9 bases. Germline V lookup: CDR1 SEHNR, CDR2 FQNEAQ (reference sequence). The V segment lost 1 base and the J segment 3 bases; nucleotides outside the gene matches: 9. This CDR3 has 17 residues. DNA of the CDR3: TGTGCCAGCAGCTTAGACCTTTACAGGGGGCTCGACTATGGCTACACCTTC. It specifies CASSLDLYRGLDYGYTF.

V gene TRBV3-1 (or the pseudogene TRBV3-2) combines with J gene TRBJ1-1; 7 positions agree with TRBD1. The V and J ends lost 0 bases and 5 bases, in that order; junction bases with no gene match: 3. The CDR3 totals 14 residues. The germline V gene has CDR1 LGHDT and CDR2 YNNKEL (reference sequence). The CDR3 DNA follows: TGTGCCAGCAGCCAAGAAGACAGGGTTACTGAAGCTTTCTTT. The encoded protein is CASSQEDRVTEAFF.

V is TRBV18 and J is TRBJ1-2, with D possibly being TRBD1 (5 bases). Germline-derived CDR1 and CDR2 are KGHSH and LQKENI. The CDR3 extends over 14 amino acids. The germline V and J ends were trimmed by 2 bases and 8 bases, with 15 bases remaining between them. The CDR3 protein is CASSPGGDLWGYTF. For the CDR3, the DNA is TGTGCCAGCTCACCAGGGGGTGATCTTTGGGGCTACACCTTC.

This chain uses TRBV13 with TRBJ2-1, with D possibly matching TRBD1 (6 bases). CDR1 and CDR2 (germline): PRHDT, FYEKMQ (reference sequence). The CDR3 consists of 12 residues. V was trimmed by 5 bases and J by 7 bases, leaving 9 bases between them. Here the CDR3 reads CASSITGNEQFF. The DNA for the CDR3 is TGTGCCAGCAGCATAACAGGGAATGAGCAGTTCTTC. The entire variable domain, with the rest obtained from reference TRBV13 and TRBJ2-1, is as follows: AAGVIQSPRHLIKEKRETATLKCYPIPRHDTVYWYQQGPGQDPQFLISFYEKMQSDKGSIPDRFSAQQFSDYHSELNMSSLELGDSALYFCASSITGNEQFFGPGTRLTVL.

The chain recombines TRBV6-5 with TRBJ1-2, with 8 bases aligning to TRBD1. The CDR3 contains 15 residues. V lost 5 bases and J lost 6; bases outside the gene matches: 11. Germline CDR1 MNHEY, CDR2 SVGAGI. The DNA of the CDR3 is TGTGCCAGCAGTCCTCTGGACAGGGCTAGGGATGGCTACACCTTC. Translation gives CASSPLDRARDGYTF.

The chain combines TRBV10-2 with TRBJ2-7; possibly TRBD1 for D (5 bases). V was pared by 8 bases and J by 1 base, with 12 bases between. From germline, CDR1 is WSHSY and CDR2 SAAADI. The length of the CDR3 is 13 residues. In DNA form, the CDR3 reads TGCGCCAGCGGGCCAGGGCTATCCTACGAGCAGTACTTC. As protein: CASGPGLSYEQYF.

The gene calls are TRBV20-1 and TRBJ1-2, with 7 bases matching TRBD1. Germline V gene sequence: CDR1 DFQATT, CDR2 SNEGSKA (reference sequence). The CDR3 loop spans 14 amino acids. The V and J ends lost 3 bases and 6 bases, in that order; junction bases with no gene match: 10. The CDR3 DNA reads TGCAGTGCTAGTCGTGGACAGGTTATCGATGGCTACACCTTC. Translation gives CSASRGQVIDGYTF.

The rearrangement links TRBV11-2 to TRBJ2-7; 7 bases are a match to TRBD1. With V trimmed by 7 bases and J by 3 bases, 6 bases remained unmatched. Germline V lookup: CDR1 SGHAT, CDR2 FQNNGV. This CDR3 spans 13 amino acids. The CDR3 sequence is CASKQGSSYEQYF. In DNA form, the CDR3 reads TGTGCCAGCAAACAGGGGTCGAGCTACGAGCAGTACTTC.

The chain carries TRBV6-2 or TRBV6-3 and TRBJ1-2, with D perhaps TRBD1 (5 bases). Germline loops: CDR1 MNHEY, CDR2 SVGEGT. The CDR3 length is 14 residues. V lost 1 base and J lost 5, with 11 bases in between. The CDR3 DNA reads TGTGCCAGCAGTTACTTAGGGGCGGTTTATGGCTACACCTTC. This sequence encodes CASSYLGAVYGYTF.

This clone was recorded only once. V usage is TRBV5-1 and J usage is TRBJ2-1; TRBD1 is a possible D gene (5 bases). Trimming took 5 bases from V and 0 from J, leaving 12 bases between them. This CDR3 comprises 15 residues. Germline CDR1 is SGHRS and CDR2 is YFSETQ. In DNA, the CDR3 is TGCGCCAGCAGGGTCGGTGGGGCCTCCTACAATGAGCAGTTCTTC. Protein sequence: CASRVGGASYNEQFF.

V usage is TRBV5-6 and J usage is TRBJ1-5, with 7 bases that match TRBD1. V shed 4 bases, J shed 7 bases, and the junction held 8 bases outside the gene matches. The germline V gene encodes CDR1 SGHDT and CDR2 YYEEEE. The CDR3 is 14 residues long. CDR3 DNA sequence: TGTGCCAGCAGCGCACAGGGGATTCAGCAGCCCCAGCATTTT. Translating gives CASSAQGIQQPQHF.

The chain combines TRBV28 with TRBJ1-5; D may be TRBD1 (5 bases). Germline CDR1 and CDR2: MDHEN and SYDVKM. The CDR3 is 18 residues long. V lost 3 bases and J lost 3, with 21 bases in between. This chain's CDR3 is CASSFLGPGGGINQPQHF. The CDR3 bases are TGTGCCAGCAGTTTCCTTGGGCCCGGGGGAGGGATCAATCAGCCCCAGCATTTT.

The chain employs TRBV19 and TRBJ2-1; D not certain. This CDR3 region has 13 residues. From germline, CDR1 is LNHDA and CDR2 SQIVND (reference sequence). V lost 7 bases, J lost 9 bases, and 16 bases lay in between. The CDR3 here is CASNNPGRSEQFF. The CDR3 nucleotides read TGTGCCAGTAATAATCCTGGTCGGTCTGAGCAGTTCTTC.